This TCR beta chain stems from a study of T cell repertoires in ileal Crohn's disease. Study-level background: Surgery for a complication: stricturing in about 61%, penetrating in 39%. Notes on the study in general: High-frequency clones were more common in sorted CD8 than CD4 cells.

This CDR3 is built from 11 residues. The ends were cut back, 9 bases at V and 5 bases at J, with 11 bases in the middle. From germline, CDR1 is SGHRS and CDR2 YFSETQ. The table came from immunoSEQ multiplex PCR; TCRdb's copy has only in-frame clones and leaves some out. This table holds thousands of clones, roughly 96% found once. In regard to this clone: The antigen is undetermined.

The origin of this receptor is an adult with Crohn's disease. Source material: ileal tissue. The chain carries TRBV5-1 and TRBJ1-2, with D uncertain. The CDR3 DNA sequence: TGCGCCATTGTTCAGGTATATGGCTACACCTTC. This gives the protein CAIVQVYGYTF.